This record covers a single T cell receptor beta chain. The sample comes from a study of regulatory T cells in long-lasting Graves disease. The time point here: persistent/refractory GD, antithyroid drugs over 5 years with positive TRAb. TCR sequences were obtained from RNA taken from PBMCs. The length of the CDR3 is 15 residues. The germline V gene encodes CDR1 MNHEY and CDR2 SMNVEV (reference sequence). Trimming took 6 bases from V and 8 from J; bases not matched to a gene: 10. Building of the TCR beta libraries involved iRepertoire HTBI primers and Arm-PCR of CDR3 regions. TCRdb fed the multiplex PCR reads into MiXCR, producing one record per CDR3 protein. The repertoire holds some 440,000 distinct CDR3 sequences, with less than 25% as singletons.

V is TRBV27 and J is TRBJ1-1; TRBD1 matches 12 bases. This TCR came from a female donor with Graves disease. This specimen was peripheral blood mononuclear cells (PBMCs), taken when the disease was refractory, from a patient treated with antithyroid drugs. CDR3 residues: CASSPTGTGGWEAFF. CDR3 in DNA: TGTGCCAGCAGCCCGACCGGGACAGGGGGCTGGGAAGCTTTCTTT.